This passage covers 22 T cell receptor beta chains from one sample sequenced in a study of human T cells and chemical hapten exposure. Indicated time point: patch test 1, 2 weeks after DPC sensitization. This sample's treatment: therapeutic diphenylcyclopropenone sensitization with weekly scalp DPC. Using its own MiXCR run on the RACE reads, TCRdb lists one record per CDR3 protein. Counted here are about 360,000 distinct CDR3 sequences, more than 4.5% occurring once; the ten biggest clones make up 2% to 2.5%. This material consisted of whole blood, taken in connection with sensitization to the hapten diphenylcyclopropenone (DPC). These receptors were obtained from a woman between 50 and 59 years old with alopecia areata. Some clones in this sample may be carry-over from other donors' samples.

This sequence joins TRBV6-6 and TRBJ1-5, with D unresolved. The CDR3 extends over 14 amino acids. V was shortened by 8 bases and J by 0 bases, with 11 bases between the two germline ends. Germline values: CDR1 MNHNY, CDR2 SVGAGI (reference sequence). The CDR3 region is CASCGVYSNQPQHF. As DNA, the CDR3 is TGTGCCAGCTGCGGGGTCTATAGCAATCAGCCCCAGCATTTT.

This clonotype was counted a few times. The CDR3 DNA reads TGTGCCACCAGCAGGTCCCTAGCGGGAGGAAGCAATGAGCAGTTCTTC. Its protein is CATSRSLAGGSNEQFF. J is TRBJ2-1 and V is TRBV15, with 11 bases matching TRBD2. There are 16 residues in the CDR3. Trimming removed 3 bases from V and 6 bases from J; junction bases left unmatched: 7. Germline-derived CDR1 and CDR2 are LNHNV and YYDKDF (reference sequence).

This clonotype was observed many times. The V call is TRBV15, the J call TRBJ2-5; D is unclear. The CDR3 is 13 amino acids. With 0 bases removed from V and 3 bases from J, the gap between germline ends came to 5 bases. The germline V gene encodes CDR1 LNHNV and CDR2 YYDKDF (reference sequence). The CDR3 DNA sequence: TGTGCCACCAGCAGAGATCGGAAAGAGACCCAGTACTTC. This gives the protein CATSRDRKETQYF.

This rearrangement joins TRBV7-2 to TRBJ1-5; D is unresolved. CDR1 is SGHTA, CDR2 FQGNSA, per germline. The V and J ends lost 2 bases and 5 bases respectively, with 7 bases between them. The CDR3 is made up of 13 amino acids. The CDR3 protein is CASSLWPDQPQHF. In DNA, the CDR3 is TGTGCCAGCAGCTTATGGCCGGATCAGCCCCAGCATTTT.

This clonotype came up a few times. The V gene is TRBV2, the J gene TRBJ2-4; D ambiguous. Germline CDR1 reads SNHLY; CDR2 reads FYNNEI. The CDR3 has 12 residues. V lost 2 bases to trimming and J lost 8 bases, with 7 bases between them. CDR3 sequence (DNA): TGTGCCAGCAGTGAACTACGGGACATTCAGTACTTC. This gives the protein CASSELRDIQYF.

This clonotype was observed at least ten times. V gene TRBV4-1 combines with J gene TRBJ2-5; D not certain. Germline values: CDR1 MGHRA, CDR2 YSYEKL. Trimming pared 3 bases from V and 9 bases from J, leaving 11 bases between. This CDR3 spans 12 amino acids. The CDR3 nucleotides read TGCGCCAGCAGCCAGATCGGGTTTCCCCAGTACTTC. The encoded protein is CASSQIGFPQYF.

This clonotype was seen many times. The chain carries TRBV7-2 and TRBJ2-3; D may be TRBD1 or TRBD2 (6 bases each). V was shortened by 1 base and J by 3 bases, with 11 bases between the two germline ends. CDR3 size: 15 residues. Germline assignment: CDR1 SGHTA and CDR2 FQGNSA. The CDR3 DNA is TGTGCCAGCAGCTTAGTCGGGGGCCCTACAGATACGCAGTATTTT. Protein: CASSLVGGPTDTQYF.

This clonotype was counted ten times or more. The V and J genes are TRBV9 and TRBJ2-7, with D perhaps assigned TRBD1 or TRBD2 (5 bases each). Trimming removed 0 bases at V and 5 bases at J, with 12 bases between. This CDR3 comprises 14 residues. Germline V lookup: CDR1 SGDLS, CDR2 YYNGEE. The CDR3 nucleotides read TGTGCCAGCAGCGTAGGGGGACCCGAGGACGAGCAGTACTTC. It codes for CASSVGGPEDEQYF.

This clonotype occurred a few times. The chain links TRBV11-2 to TRBJ1-4; D gene ambiguous. The germline gives CDR1 SGHAT, CDR2 FQNNGV. The CDR3 consists of 14 residues. Deletions cut 3 bases from V and 8 bases from J, with 13 bases between. Here the CDR3 reads CASSFDGGGEKLFF. The CDR3 region has the DNA TGTGCCAGCAGCTTTGACGGCGGAGGGGAAAAACTGTTTTTT.

This clonotype turned up a few times. This sequence joins TRBV5-1 and TRBJ2-7, with 10 bases fitting TRBD1. Losses at the gene ends were 3 bases for V and 2 bases for J; bases not matched to a gene: 5. CDR1 SGHRS and CDR2 YFSETQ come from the germline V gene. This CDR3 region has 15 residues. CDR3 nucleotide sequence: TGCGCCAGCAGCTCCCGGACAGGGGGGGCCTACGAGCAGTACTTC. Protein product: CASSSRTGGAYEQYF.

The chain combines TRBV27 with TRBJ2-7; D uncertain. The germline V and J ends were trimmed by 2 bases and 7 bases, with 12 bases remaining between them. Germline V CDR1 and CDR2: MNHEY, SMNVEV (reference sequence). The CDR3 covers 13 residues. CDR3 residues: CASSLNPTREQYF. The CDR3, as DNA: TGTGCCAGCAGTTTAAATCCAACGAGGGAGCAGTACTTC.

This clonotype was counted many times. The chain combines TRBV7-9 with TRBJ2-7; D assignment may be TRBD1 or TRBD2 (5 bases each). The V end lost 8 bases, the J end lost 2 bases, and 16 bases lay between the germline ends. CDR1 and CDR2 (germline): SEHNR, FQNEAQ (reference sequence). The CDR3 runs to 14 residues. CDR3 nucleotides: TGTGCCAGCGGAGGAGTAACAGGAGCCTACGAGCAGTACTTC. Its protein is CASGGVTGAYEQYF.

This clonotype was detected only a few times. The chain employs TRBV7-6 and TRBJ2-2; possibly TRBD2 for D (6 bases). V was shortened by 3 bases and J by 6 bases, with 11 bases between the two germline ends. This CDR3 spans 14 amino acids. Germline values: CDR1 SGHVS, CDR2 FNYEAQ. Here the CDR3 DNA reads TGTGCCAGCAGCTTTGGTGGGAGGTCCGGGGAGCTGTTTTTT. This sequence encodes CASSFGGRSGELFF.

At least ten counts were recorded for this clonotype. The chain uses TRBV14 and TRBJ2-1, with D unresolved. The CDR3 runs to 14 residues. V was trimmed by 10 bases and J by 2 bases, leaving 15 bases between them. Germline-derived CDR1 and CDR2 are SGHDN and FVKESK. The CDR3: CATQKSSPYNEQFF. The CDR3 nucleotides read TGTGCCACGCAGAAGTCCTCACCCTACAATGAGCAGTTCTTC. Full variable domain (remainder filled in from reference TRBV14 and TRBJ2-1): EAGVTQFPSHSVIEKGQTVTLRCDPISGHDNLYWYRRVMGKEIKFLLHFVKESKQDESGMPNNRFLAERTGGTYSTLKVQPAELEDSGVYFCATQKSSPYNEQFFGPGTRLTVL.

Ten or more counts support this clonotype. V usage is TRBV7-8 and J usage is TRBJ1-1, with 7 bases that match TRBD1. Germline V gene data show CDR1 as SGHVS and CDR2 as FQNEAQ. Germline trimming cut 9 bases from V and 1 base from J; bases unmatched to any gene: 11. This CDR3 has 15 amino acids. This chain's CDR3 is CASKGARFSNTEAFF. CDR3 DNA sequence: TGTGCCAGTAAGGGGGCCCGATTTTCGAACACTGAAGCTTTCTTT.

This clonotype has at least ten counts. The V and J genes are TRBV5-1 and TRBJ1-1; no definite D call. The V end lost 5 bases, the J end lost 1 base, and 6 bases lay between the germline ends. This CDR3 region has 12 residues. In germline, CDR1 is SGHRS, CDR2 YFSETQ. The CDR3 region has the DNA TGCGCCAGCAGGGACGGGAACACTGAAGCTTTCTTT. Translating gives CASRDGNTEAFF.

This clonotype was counted only a few times. The chain combines TRBV19 with TRBJ1-5; D ambiguous. Trimming took off 3 bases at V and 6 bases at J, with 6 bases between the two ends. Germline V lookup: CDR1 LNHDA, CDR2 SQIVND (reference sequence). This CDR3 comprises 12 residues. In nucleotides, the CDR3 is TGTGCCAGTAGTATTGTCGGTCAGCCCCAGCATTTT. This gives the protein CASSIVGQPQHF.

The table lists this clonotype with a few counts. The chain carries TRBV2 and TRBJ1-5, with D possibly being TRBD1 (5 bases). Deletions cut 3 bases from V and 4 bases from J, with 10 bases between. In germline, CDR1 is SNHLY, CDR2 FYNNEI. The CDR3 is 14 residues long. The CDR3 reads CASSDGTNNQPQHF. CDR3 DNA: TGTGCCAGCAGTGACGGGACTAATAATCAGCCCCAGCATTTT.

The chain carries TRBV20-1 and TRBJ1-2; the D gene is possibly TRBD1 (6 bases). Trimming shortened V by 2 bases and J by 3 bases, and 10 bases separated the two germline ends. The CDR3 covers 13 residues. Per germline, CDR1 DFQATT and CDR2 SNEGSKA (reference sequence). The CDR3 region has the DNA TGCAGTGCTAGATCGACAGGTCACTATGGCTACACCTTC. It is translated as CSARSTGHYGYTF.

This sequence joins TRBV6-1 and TRBJ1-1; D unclear. Per the germline V gene, CDR1 is MNHNS and CDR2 is SASEGT. Trimming removed 6 bases from V and 1 base from J, with 9 bases in between. There are 13 residues in the CDR3. Here the CDR3 DNA reads TGTGCCAGCAGGACTAGACAGAACACTGAAGCTTTCTTT. Its translation: CASRTRQNTEAFF.

Only a few counts were recorded for this clonotype. The chain links TRBV7-2 to TRBJ1-2; possibly TRBD1 for D (6 bases). Between the trimmed V and J ends, which lost 5 bases and 2 bases, there was a span of 12 bases. This CDR3 spans 14 amino acids. CDR1 is SGHTA, CDR2 FQGNSA, per germline. The CDR3 region is CASSLTTGNYGYTF. As DNA, the CDR3 is TGTGCCAGCAGCCTAACTACAGGGAACTATGGCTACACCTTC.

Comments on this clonotype: Likely a read error: the CDR3 ends without its conserved phenylalanine or tryptophan. This rearrangement joins TRBV6-2 or TRBV6-3 to TRBJ1-1, with 10 bases lining up with TRBD1. Germline-derived CDR1 and CDR2 are MNHEY and SVGEGT. J lost 1 base, V lost 10 bases, and 6 bases had no gene match. The CDR3 extends over 14 amino acids. The CDR3 loop reads CATARTGGNTEAFL. The CDR3 DNA is TGTGCCACCGCCCGGACAGGGGGGAACACTGAAGCTTTCTTA.